These 21 T cell receptor beta chains came from one sample sequenced in a study of cytomegalovirus exposure and HLA in healthy donors. 60 Vbeta and 13 Jbeta primers were used in PCR. Repertoires were generated with immunoSEQ multiplex PCR, while TCRdb's copy carries only in-frame clones and drops some. The data show 95,000 to 150,000 clones, with 73% seen just once and less than 4.5% held by the top ten. The sequenced sample was PBMCs. Receptor source: a woman in her thirties or forties in good health and CMV-seronegative.

The J gene is TRBJ1-6, the V gene TRBV25-1; 8 bases match TRBD1. The germline V gene has CDR1 MGHDK and CDR2 SYGVNS. Trimming took 3 bases from V and 7 from J; bases not matched to a gene: 2. The CDR3 covers 14 residues. CDR3 amino acids: CASSDGQGNSPLHF. For the CDR3, the DNA is TGTGCCAGCAGTGACGGACAGGGAAATTCACCCCTCCACTTT.

V gene TRBV4-2 combines with J gene TRBJ1-6; 7 bases align to TRBD1. V shed 4 bases and J 0 bases; nucleotides not matched to a gene: 9. The CDR3 contains 18 residues. Germline-derived CDR1 and CDR2 are LGHNA and YNFKEQ. The CDR3 DNA is TGTGCCAGCAGCCTCCGACTGACAGGGATCTCCTATAATTCACCCCTCCACTTT. Its translation is CASSLRLTGISYNSPLHF.

The chain couples TRBV5-1 to TRBJ2-5; D might be TRBD1 (7 bases). V was pared by 0 bases and J by 2 bases, with 14 bases between. From germline, CDR1 is SGHRS and CDR2 YFSETQ. The CDR3 totals 16 residues. DNA for the CDR3: TGCGCCAGCAGCTTGGGAGGAGGGGGCGAACAAGAGACCCAGTACTTC. Encoded protein: CASSLGGGGEQETQYF.

This clone turned up a few times. CDR3 coding DNA: TGTGCCTGGAGTGCGACAGGATACTCTGGAAACACCATATATTTT. Translating it yields CAWSATGYSGNTIYF. The rearrangement joins TRBV30 to TRBJ1-3; the D gene is possibly TRBD1 (6 bases). Germline CDR1 is GTSNPN and CDR2 is SVGIG (reference sequence). CDR3 length equals 15 residues. The V gene lost 1 base and the J gene lost 0 bases, with 10 bases spanning the gap.

The V gene is TRBV11-2, the J gene TRBJ2-3; D possibly corresponds to TRBD2 (6 bases). Germline V gene lookup returns CDR1 SGHAT and CDR2 FQNNGV. V dropped 5 bases and J dropped 6 bases, with 15 bases sitting between them. This CDR3 has 14 residues. CDR3 coding DNA: TGTGCCAGCAGCGTTGCGCGGGATTCCGATACGCAGTATTTT. Its translation: CASSVARDSDTQYF.

V gene TRBV19 combines with J gene TRBJ1-4, with TRBD1 as a possible D gene (5 bases). Germline V gives CDR1 LNHDA, CDR2 SQIVND (reference sequence). The CDR3 length is 16 residues. The V gene lost 3 bases and the J gene lost 3 bases, with 14 bases spanning the gap. DNA of the CDR3: TGTGCCAGTAGTATTTCAGGGCACGCACCTAATGAAAAACTGTTTTTT. It codes for CASSISGHAPNEKLFF.

This chain uses TRBV19 with TRBJ1-1; unclear D gene. The CDR3 runs to 13 residues. Germline values: CDR1 LNHDA, CDR2 SQIVND (reference sequence). Deletions cut 3 bases from V and 5 bases from J, with 10 bases between. CDR3 region: CASSIWSSTEAFF. In DNA form, the CDR3 reads TGTGCCAGTAGTATTTGGAGCTCTACTGAAGCTTTCTTT.

This sequence joins TRBV5-5 and TRBJ2-6, with a weak D call TRBD2 (6 bases). Germline V gives CDR1 SGHKS, CDR2 YYEKEE (reference sequence). With 3 bases removed from V and 3 bases from J, the gap between germline ends came to 19 bases. The CDR3 is 18 residues long. CDR3 in DNA: TGTGCCAGCAGCTGGTGGGCGGGACGGGCTTTTGGGGCCAACGTCCTGACTTTC. Encoded protein: CASSWWAGRAFGANVLTF.

V usage is TRBV27 and J usage is TRBJ2-3, with TRBD1 matching over 7 bases. Trimming at V came to 5 bases and at J to 5 bases, leaving 4 bases not matched to a gene. CDR1 is MNHEY, CDR2 SMNVEV, per germline (reference sequence). This CDR3 region has 13 residues. The CDR3 DNA sequence: TGTGCCAGCAGTCGTCAGGGGGAAGATACGCAGTATTTT. Translation: CASSRQGEDTQYF.

This clone was observed a handful of times. The chain combines TRBV11-2 with TRBJ1-5; a possible D gene is TRBD1 (6 bases). This CDR3 spans 13 amino acids. CDR1 is SGHAT, CDR2 FQNNGV, per germline. V was shortened by 3 bases and J by 6 bases, with 9 bases between the two germline ends. The CDR3, as DNA: TGTGCCAGCAGCTTGGGGGCGGTTCAGCCCCAGCATTTT. Protein: CASSLGAVQPQHF.

The CDR3: CASSLAGQPSGYNSPLHF. The CDR3 region has the DNA TGTGCCAGCAGCTTAGCGGGCCAGCCCAGTGGGTATAATTCACCCCTCCACTTT. The chain couples TRBV7-8 to TRBJ1-6, with D unresolved. V was trimmed by 0 bases and J by 4 bases, leaving 16 bases between them. CDR1 SGHVS and CDR2 FQNEAQ come from the germline V gene. The CDR3 covers 18 residues.

V gene TRBV5-8 combines with J gene TRBJ1-5; perhaps TRBD1 as D (5 bases). The germline CDR1 and CDR2 sequences are SGHTS and YDEGEE. V lost 5 bases and J 6 bases, leaving 18 bases between the germline ends. The CDR3 is made up of 15 amino acids. The CDR3 loop is CASSPQLGGTQPQHF. The CDR3 region has the DNA TGTGCCAGCAGTCCACAGTTAGGAGGGACTCAGCCCCAGCATTTT.

This rearrangement joins TRBV7-9 to TRBJ2-3; 9 nucleotides match TRBD2. CDR1 and CDR2 (germline): SEHNR, FQNEAQ (reference sequence). The trim removed 5 bases at V and 6 bases at J, leaving 12 bases unmatched. The CDR3 runs to 16 residues. This CDR3 reads CASSPTRLAEGDTQYF. Written as DNA, the CDR3 is TGTGCCAGCAGCCCGACCCGACTAGCGGAGGGTGATACGCAGTATTTT.

The chain combines TRBV5-4 with TRBJ2-7; TRBD2 aligns across 11 bases. The CDR3 consists of 15 residues. CDR1 is SGHNT, CDR2 YYREEE, per germline (reference sequence). V shed 4 bases and J 4 bases; nucleotides not matched to a gene: 7. CDR3: CASSPVAGGPYEQYF. The CDR3, as DNA: TGTGCCAGCAGCCCGGTAGCGGGGGGGCCATACGAGCAGTACTTC.

The genes are TRBV28 and TRBJ2-7; unclear D gene. In germline, CDR1 is MDHEN, CDR2 SYDVKM. V lost 1 base to trimming and J lost 3 bases, with 4 bases between them. The CDR3 totals 12 residues. As DNA, the CDR3 is TGTGCCAGCAGTTTATATAACTACGAGCAGTACTTC. Translating gives CASSLYNYEQYF.

V is TRBV18 and J is TRBJ2-1; D gene uncertain. V lost 1 base, J lost 3 bases, and 10 bases lay in between. CDR3 length: 15 amino acids. The germline V gene has CDR1 KGHSH and CDR2 LQKENI. CDR3: CASSPRDSIYNEQFF. CDR3 nucleotide sequence: TGTGCCAGCTCACCACGCGATTCCATCTACAATGAGCAGTTCTTC. Looking up the rest from reference TRBV18 and TRBJ2-1 gives the full variable domain: NAGVMQNPRHLVRRRGQEARLRCSPMKGHSHVYWYRQLPEEGLKFMVYLQKENIIDESGMPKERFSAEFPKEGPSILRIQQVVRGDSAAYFCASSPRDSIYNEQFFGPGTRLTVL.

J is TRBJ2-3 and V is TRBV5-6; weak D call: TRBD2 (5 bases). The CDR3 totals 16 residues. CDR1 is SGHDT, CDR2 YYEEEE, per germline. V gave up 3 bases and J gave up 3 bases, with 17 bases separating them. The CDR3 DNA sequence: TGTGCCAGCAGCTCAATGGGAGTCCTAATAACAGATACGCAGTATTTT. This encodes CASSSMGVLITDTQYF. Full variable domain (missing parts from reference TRBV5-6 and TRBJ2-3): DAGVTQSPTHLIKTRGQQVTLRCSPKSGHDTVSWYQQALGQGPQFIFQYYEEEERQRGNFPDRFSGHQFPNYSSELNVNALLLGDSALYLCASSSMGVLITDTQYFGPGTRLTVL.

As regards this clone: The junction and the germline gene differ at one end; a read error may be behind it. This chain joins TRBV7-9 and TRBJ2-1; D may be TRBD2 (6 bases). The CDR3 is made up of 12 amino acids. Germline V CDR1 and CDR2: SEHNR, FQNEAQ (reference sequence). DNA for the CDR3: TGTGCCAGCGGCTTGGACTATAATGAGCAGTTCTTC. Protein: CASGLDYNEQFF.

The V and J genes are TRBV30 and TRBJ2-7, with 8 bases fitting TRBD2. The CDR3 sequence is 15 residues long. Unmatched junction bases numbered 11, after V lost 0 bases and J lost 7 bases. Germline assignment: CDR1 GTSNPN and CDR2 SVGIG (reference sequence). The DNA of the CDR3 is TGTGCCTGGAGTGTATATGGACTAGCCGGTAGGGAGCAGTACTTC. It specifies CAWSVYGLAGREQYF.

The chain combines TRBV14 with TRBJ2-5; 13 bases match TRBD2. The V gene end was trimmed by 5 bases and the J gene end by 3 bases; junction bases not matched to a gene: 6. CDR1 SGHDN and CDR2 FVKESK come from the germline V gene. The CDR3 spans 16 residues. The CDR3 region is CASSSTSGRGKETQYF. CDR3 sequence (DNA): TGTGCCAGCAGCTCCACTAGCGGGAGGGGAAAAGAGACCCAGTACTTC. Combining the CDR3 with reference TRBV14 and TRBJ2-5 gives the whole variable domain EAGVTQFPSHSVIEKGQTVTLRCDPISGHDNLYWYRRVMGKEIKFLLHFVKESKQDESGMPNNRFLAERTGGTYSTLKVQPAELEDSGVYFCASSSTSGRGKETQYFGPGTRLLVL.

This chain links TRBV6-1 with TRBJ2-5; D gene uncertain. CDR3 length: 15 amino acids. The V gene's germline CDR1 is MNHNS and CDR2 SASEGT. V was shortened by 0 bases and J by 5 bases, with 13 bases between the two germline ends. CDR3 bases: TGTGCCAGCAGTGAAGCGAGGTGGGTAGAGGAGACCCAGTACTTC. Translated, it gives CASSEARWVEETQYF.